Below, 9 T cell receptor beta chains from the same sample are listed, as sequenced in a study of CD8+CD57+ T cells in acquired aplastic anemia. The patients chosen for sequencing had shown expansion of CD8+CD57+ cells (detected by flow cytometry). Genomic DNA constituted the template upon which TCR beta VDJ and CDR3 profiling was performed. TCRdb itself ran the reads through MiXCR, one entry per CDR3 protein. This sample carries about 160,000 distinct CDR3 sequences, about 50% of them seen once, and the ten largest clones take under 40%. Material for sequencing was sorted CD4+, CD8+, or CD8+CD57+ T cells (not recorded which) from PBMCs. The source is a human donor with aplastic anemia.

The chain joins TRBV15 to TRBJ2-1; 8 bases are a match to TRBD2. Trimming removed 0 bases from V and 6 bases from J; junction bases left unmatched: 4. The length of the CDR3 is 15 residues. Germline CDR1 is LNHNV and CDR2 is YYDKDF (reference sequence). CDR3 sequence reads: CATSRDRLAGNEQFF. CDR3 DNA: TGTGCCACCAGCAGAGATCGGCTAGCGGGCAATGAGCAGTTCTTC.

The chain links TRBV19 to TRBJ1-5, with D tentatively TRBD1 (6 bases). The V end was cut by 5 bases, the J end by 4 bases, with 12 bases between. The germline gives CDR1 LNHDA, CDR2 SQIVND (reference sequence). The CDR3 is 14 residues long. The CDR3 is CASSVRQENQPQHF. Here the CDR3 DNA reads TGTGCCAGTAGTGTCCGACAGGAAAATCAGCCCCAGCATTTT.

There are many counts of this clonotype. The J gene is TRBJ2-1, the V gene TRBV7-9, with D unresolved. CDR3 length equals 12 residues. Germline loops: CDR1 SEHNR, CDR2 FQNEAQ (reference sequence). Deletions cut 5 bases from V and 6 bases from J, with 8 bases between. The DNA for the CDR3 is TGTGCCAGCAGCACCTGGGCCAATGAGCAGTTCTTC. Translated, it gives CASSTWANEQFF.

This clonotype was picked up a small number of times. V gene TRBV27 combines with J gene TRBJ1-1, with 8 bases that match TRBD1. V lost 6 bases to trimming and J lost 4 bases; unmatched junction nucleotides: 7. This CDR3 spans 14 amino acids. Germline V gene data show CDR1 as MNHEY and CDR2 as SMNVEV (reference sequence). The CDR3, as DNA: TGTGCCAGCAGATTTACAGGGGGTGTCACTGAAGCTTTCTTT. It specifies CASRFTGGVTEAFF.

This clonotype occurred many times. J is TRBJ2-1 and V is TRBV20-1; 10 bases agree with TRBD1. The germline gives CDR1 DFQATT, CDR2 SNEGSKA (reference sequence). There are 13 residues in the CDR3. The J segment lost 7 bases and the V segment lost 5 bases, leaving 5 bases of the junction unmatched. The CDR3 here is CSAPMDRGNEQFF. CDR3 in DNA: TGCAGTGCTCCGATGGACAGGGGGAATGAGCAGTTCTTC.

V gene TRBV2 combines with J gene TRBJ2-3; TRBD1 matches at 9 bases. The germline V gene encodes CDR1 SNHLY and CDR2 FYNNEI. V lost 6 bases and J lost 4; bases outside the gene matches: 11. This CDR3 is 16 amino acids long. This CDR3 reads CASRATGGARPDTQYF. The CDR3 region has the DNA TGTGCCAGCAGAGCAACAGGGGGCGCACGTCCAGATACGCAGTATTTT.

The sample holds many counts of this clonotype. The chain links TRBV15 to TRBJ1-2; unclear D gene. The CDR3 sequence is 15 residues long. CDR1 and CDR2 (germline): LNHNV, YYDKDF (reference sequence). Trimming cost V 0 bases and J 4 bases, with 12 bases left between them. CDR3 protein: CATSRDRGPGYGYTF. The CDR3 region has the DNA TGTGCCACCAGCAGAGATCGTGGACCAGGCTATGGCTACACCTTC.

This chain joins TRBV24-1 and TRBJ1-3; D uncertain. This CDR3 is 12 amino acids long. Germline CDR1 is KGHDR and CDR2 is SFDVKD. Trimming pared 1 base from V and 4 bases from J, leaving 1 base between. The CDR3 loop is CATSDFGNTIYF. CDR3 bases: TGTGCCACCAGTGATTTCGGAAACACCATATATTTT.

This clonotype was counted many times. The CDR3 DNA reads as TGTGCCAGCAGCTTATGGGGGGGGGAGACCCAGTACTTC. It specifies CASSLWGGETQYF. This rearrangement joins TRBV13 to TRBJ2-5; TRBD2 matches 7 bases. Trimming took 2 bases from V and 5 from J; bases not matched to a gene: 2. The CDR3 has 13 residues. CDR1 PRHDT and CDR2 FYEKMQ come from the germline V gene (reference sequence).